Below are 29 T cell receptor beta chains sequenced from a single sample in a study of blood T cell repertoires in COVID-19. The assay was immunoSEQ multiplex PCR, and TCRdb's table has in-frame clones only and misses some. Among approximately 93,000 clones, around nine tenths were seen once, and the ten largest hold just over 2%. The sample comprised peripheral blood. The source of these receptors is a man in his fifties or sixties with COVID-19, enrolled during active disease.

In this sample, this clone turned up a few times. J is TRBJ1-4 and V is TRBV6-6; 9 bases match TRBD1. Germline V gene sequence: CDR1 MNHNY, CDR2 SVGAGI (reference sequence). The CDR3 length is 13 residues. V gave up 8 bases and J gave up 8 bases; unmatched junction bases: 6. CDR3 region: CASQGQGGEKLFF. CDR3 coding DNA: TGTGCCAGCCAGGGACAGGGCGGGGAAAAACTGTTTTTT.

Only one count was recorded for this clone. The chain uses TRBV9 and TRBJ2-1; 8 bases match TRBD2. Looked up from germline, CDR1 is SGDLS and CDR2 is YYNGEE. The CDR3 loop spans 15 amino acids. Unmatched junction bases numbered 9, after V lost 2 bases and J lost 8 bases. The CDR3 sequence is CASSVGLARWDEQFF. Written as DNA, the CDR3 is TGTGCCAGCAGCGTTGGACTAGCCCGGTGGGATGAGCAGTTCTTC.

The CDR3 nucleotides read TGCGCCAGCAAGGCCCGGACTAGCGGGGGCCTTAGCACAGATACGCAGTATTTT. It specifies CASKARTSGGLSTDTQYF. V is TRBV5-1 and J is TRBJ2-3; 13 bases map to TRBD2. Germline CDR1 reads SGHRS; CDR2 reads YFSETQ. The V gene end was trimmed by 6 bases and the J gene end by 0 bases; junction bases not matched to a gene: 10. There are 18 residues in the CDR3.

Remarks on this clone: The identical CDR3 is also encoded by other nucleotide sequences in the sample. The chain couples TRBV19 to TRBJ1-5; no clear D. CDR1 and CDR2 from the germline V gene are LNHDA and SQIVND (reference sequence). This CDR3 contains 13 residues. V was shortened by 2 bases and J by 4 bases, with 6 bases between the two germline ends. This CDR3 reads CASSISGNQPQHF. The CDR3, as DNA: TGTGCCAGTAGTATATCCGGGAATCAGCCCCAGCATTTT.

This clone was seen a few times. This chain links TRBV21-1 with TRBJ1-3; TRBD1, as called in the table, went unchecked against the DNA. TRBV21-1 is described as a pseudogene. The CDR3 loop spans 15 amino acids. CDR3 amino acids: CASSTPTGFGNTIYF. The DNA for the CDR3 is TGTGCCAGCAGCACACCGACAGGGTTTGGAAACACCATATATTTT.

The genes are TRBV19 and TRBJ2-1; D gene uncertain. Trimming removed 3 bases at V and 5 bases at J, with 14 bases between. CDR1 is LNHDA and CDR2 is SQIVND in the germline V gene (reference sequence). CDR3 size: 15 residues. CDR3 nucleotide sequence: TGTGCCAGTAGTATCGGAACTACCTATAACAATGAGCAGTTCTTC. Amino acids: CASSIGTTYNNEQFF.

The CDR3 nucleotides are TGTGCCAGCAGTTTCGTCCGAGATCAGCCCCAGCATTTT. Its protein is CASSFVRDQPQHF. This sequence joins TRBV27 and TRBJ1-5; D is unresolved. This CDR3 is 13 amino acids long. Between the trimmed V and J ends, which lost 3 bases and 5 bases, there was a span of 8 bases. Looked up from germline, CDR1 is MNHEY and CDR2 is SMNVEV (reference sequence).

The rearrangement links TRBV19 to TRBJ2-4; maybe TRBD1 (6 bases). The CDR3 contains 17 residues. The germline CDR1 and CDR2 sequences are LNHDA and SQIVND (reference sequence). Trimming cost V 10 bases and J 7 bases, with 29 bases left between them. The chain's CDR3 is CATHPPKGAVRGNIQYF. As DNA, the CDR3 is TGTGCCACCCACCCACCTAAGGGAGCGGTGAGGGGGAACATTCAGTACTTC.

The chain links TRBV4-2 to TRBJ1-5, with a weak D call TRBD1 (6 bases). This CDR3 spans 15 amino acids. V dropped 2 bases and J dropped 0 bases, with 8 bases sitting between them. Germline-derived CDR1 and CDR2 are LGHNA and YNFKEQ. The CDR3 region has the DNA TGTGCCAGCAGCCAATCGGACAGTAGCAATCAGCCCCAGCATTTT. Translating gives CASSQSDSSNQPQHF.

This chain connects TRBV5-4 to TRBJ1-4; TRBD1 aligns across 7 bases. The ends lost 4 bases at V and 8 bases at J; junction bases unmatched: 17. The CDR3 extends over 17 amino acids. Germline loops: CDR1 SGHNT, CDR2 YYREEE (reference sequence). The DNA for the CDR3 is TGTGCCAGCAGCCCCACCATGGGCCAGGGGGAAGGCGAAAAACTGTTTTTT. Translating it yields CASSPTMGQGEGEKLFF.

The rearrangement uses TRBV14 and TRBJ2-5; 8 nucleotides match TRBD2. CDR3 size: 16 residues. Germline V gene sequence: CDR1 SGHDN, CDR2 FVKESK. V lost 1 base and J lost 3; bases outside the gene matches: 7. CDR3 nucleotides: TGTGCCAGCAGCCAAGGAAAGCGGGGGCCGGAAGAGACCCAGTACTTC. It is translated as CASSQGKRGPEETQYF.

The CDR3 is CASSPYASGYSEQYF. For the CDR3, the DNA is TGCGCCAGCAGCCCCTACGCGTCTGGATACAGCGAGCAGTACTTC. The chain has TRBV5-1 and TRBJ2-7; D gene ambiguous. V shed 4 bases and J shed 6 bases, with 20 bases lying between them. The V gene's germline CDR1 is SGHRS and CDR2 YFSETQ. The CDR3 has 15 amino acids. Combining the CDR3 with reference TRBV5-1 and TRBJ2-7 gives the whole variable domain KAGVTQTPRYLIKTRGQQVTLSCSPISGHRSVSWYQQTPGQGLQFLFEYFSETQRNKGNFPGRFSGRQFSNSRSEMNVSTLELGDSALYLCASSPYASGYSEQYFGPGTRLTVT.

This clone was counted a single time. This chain links TRBV9 with TRBJ1-1; D might be TRBD1 (5 bases). Trimming removed 1 base from V and 5 bases from J, with 12 bases in between. The CDR3 contains 14 residues. The V gene's germline CDR1 is SGDLS and CDR2 YYNGEE. The CDR3 sequence is CASSVWGQETEAFF. The DNA of the CDR3 is TGTGCCAGCAGCGTATGGGGCCAAGAGACTGAAGCTTTCTTT.

The CDR3 DNA follows: TGCGCCAGCAGCCCCCCAACAGGGGCGTATGGCTACACCTTC. Translating it yields CASSPPTGAYGYTF. J is TRBJ1-2 and V is TRBV4-1; 7 bases are a match to TRBD1. The CDR3 sequence is 14 residues long. Trimming cost V 4 bases and J 5 bases; bases outside gene matches: 7. In germline, CDR1 is MGHRA, CDR2 YSYEKL.

The chain uses TRBV19 and TRBJ2-7, with 8 bases that match TRBD1. From germline, CDR1 is LNHDA and CDR2 SQIVND (reference sequence). Germline trimming cut 5 bases from V and 3 bases from J; bases unmatched to any gene: 6. The CDR3 is 14 residues long. The CDR3 spells CASSYRGNHYEQYF. CDR3 in DNA: TGTGCCAGTAGTTACAGGGGGAACCACTACGAGCAGTACTTC.

CDR3 bases: TGTGCCAGCAGCTCCCCTAAAAGTCAAGCGGGCCCGGGGGATACGCAGTATTTT. It yields the protein CASSSPKSQAGPGDTQYF. The gene calls are TRBV7-3 and TRBJ2-3; a weak D match, TRBD2 (6 bases). CDR1 and CDR2 (germline): SGHTA, FQGTGA. CDR3 size: 18 residues. V was trimmed by 4 bases and J by 6 bases, leaving 26 bases between them.

This chain joins TRBV6-6 and TRBJ2-2, with a tentative D call TRBD2 (5 bases). This CDR3 has 13 residues. The V gene's germline CDR1 is MNHNY and CDR2 SVGAGI (reference sequence). Deletions cut 7 bases from V and 7 bases from J, with 13 bases between. CDR3 DNA sequence: TGTGCCAGCACCTTACCCGGGAACGGGGAGCTGTTTTTT. Protein sequence: CASTLPGNGELFF.

A single count supports this clone. The chain joins TRBV18 to TRBJ1-1, with D uncertain. CDR1 and CDR2 (germline): KGHSH, LQKENI. Deletions cut 3 bases from V and 7 bases from J, with 9 bases between. The CDR3 loop spans 12 amino acids. The CDR3 nucleotides are TGTGCCAGCTCACCCGGAGGACGTGAAGCTTTCTTT. As protein: CASSPGGREAFF.

This clone was seen once. The chain uses TRBV2 and TRBJ1-5; 10 bases are a match to TRBD1. The CDR3 runs to 14 residues. Looked up from germline, CDR1 is SNHLY and CDR2 is FYNNEI. With V trimmed by 8 bases and J by 6 bases, 7 bases remained unmatched. The CDR3 bases are TGTGCCAGCGAACCGGGACAGGGGACTCAGCCCCAGCATTTT. It codes for CASEPGQGTQPQHF.

The chain has TRBV10-3 and TRBJ1-6; 12 nucleotides align to TRBD1. This CDR3 contains 15 residues. The V segment lost 4 bases and the J segment 9 bases; nucleotides outside the gene matches: 4. Germline lookup yields CDR1 ENHRY and CDR2 SYGVKD. The chain's CDR3 is CAISVGTGGSSPLHF. In DNA, the CDR3 is TGTGCCATCAGTGTGGGGACAGGGGGCAGTTCACCCCTCCACTTT.

The CDR3 nucleotides are TGTGCCAGCAGTTTGTCGGGACAGGGGTTAAACATTCAGTACTTC. Amino acids: CASSLSGQGLNIQYF. This chain links TRBV27 with TRBJ2-4; 10 bases line up with TRBD1. CDR3 size: 15 residues. Per the germline V gene, CDR1 is MNHEY and CDR2 is SMNVEV (reference sequence). V lost 3 bases to trimming and J lost 6 bases; unmatched junction nucleotides: 5.

The rearrangement links TRBV5-5 to TRBJ1-5; the D gene is possibly TRBD1 (5 bases). From germline, CDR1 is SGHKS and CDR2 YYEKEE (reference sequence). The CDR3 length is 15 residues. V shed 4 bases and J shed 3 bases, with 14 bases lying between them. Here the CDR3 reads CASSPAGKFNQPQHF. The CDR3 coding sequence is TGTGCCAGCAGCCCCGCAGGGAAATTCAATCAGCCCCAGCATTTT. The full variable domain, in which reference TRBV5-5 and TRBJ1-5 provide the parts outside the CDR3, is DAGVTQSPTHLIKTRGQQVTLRCSPISGHKSVSWYQQVLGQGPQFIFQYYEKEERGRGNFPDRFSARQFPNYSSELNVNALLLGDSALYLCASSPAGKFNQPQHFGDGTRLSIL.

The chain has TRBV7-9 and TRBJ1-1; D perhaps matches TRBD1 (5 bases). Trimming removed 5 bases at V and 3 bases at J, with 16 bases between. This CDR3 region has 15 residues. CDR1 and CDR2 from the germline V gene are SEHNR and FQNEAQ (reference sequence). CDR3: CASSPSGGVYTEAFF. The CDR3, as DNA: TGTGCCAGCAGCCCCTCGGGGGGGGTTTACACTGAAGCTTTCTTT.

This rearrangement joins TRBV10-2 to TRBJ2-5, with 10 bases aligning to TRBD2. Germline V gene sequence: CDR1 WSHSY, CDR2 SAAADI. The ends lost 10 bases at V and 5 bases at J; junction bases unmatched: 7. The CDR3 spans 13 residues. The CDR3 coding sequence is TGCGCCACCTCTAGCGGGGGCTGGGAGACCCAGTACTTC. It encodes CATSSGGWETQYF.

This chain joins TRBV7-8 and TRBJ2-7, with 8 bases that match TRBD1. The CDR3 is 16 amino acids. Germline V gene data show CDR1 as SGHVS and CDR2 as FQNEAQ. The V segment lost 5 bases and the J segment 3 bases; nucleotides outside the gene matches: 12. This CDR3 is CASSLKGAGGFYEQYF. The CDR3 bases are TGTGCCAGCAGCCTAAAGGGGGCAGGGGGCTTCTACGAGCAGTACTTC. The whole variable domain, filled in from reference TRBV7-8 and TRBJ2-7, reads GAGVSQSPRYKVAKRGQDVALRCDPISGHVSLFWYQQALGQGPEFLTYFQNEAQLDKSGLPSDRFFAERPEGSVSTLKIQRTQQEDSAVYLCASSLKGAGGFYEQYFGPGTRLTVT.

This chain uses TRBV4-2 with TRBJ1-1; 9 bases line up with TRBD1. This CDR3 is built from 16 residues. Trimming cost V 0 bases and J 7 bases; bases outside gene matches: 9. CDR1 and CDR2 from the germline V gene are LGHNA and YNFKEQ. CDR3 in amino acids: CASSQEQGAKYGEAFF. CDR3 bases: TGTGCCAGCAGCCAAGAACAGGGGGCGAAGTACGGTGAAGCTTTCTTT.

The table lists this clone with a count of one. J is TRBJ1-1 and V is TRBV5-1, with unresolved D. Trimming removed 0 bases at V and 0 bases at J, with 6 bases between. CDR3 length: 14 residues. CDR1 and CDR2 from the germline V gene are SGHRS and YFSETQ. Here the CDR3 reads CASSLVQMNTEAFF. The CDR3 DNA follows: TGCGCCAGCAGCTTGGTACAAATGAACACTGAAGCTTTCTTT.

The chain links TRBV6-5 to TRBJ2-5; 9 nucleotides match TRBD1. Unmatched junction bases numbered 4, after V lost 6 bases and J lost 2 bases. The germline gives CDR1 MNHEY, CDR2 SVGAGI. The CDR3 totals 14 residues. CDR3: CASRAGTGQETQYF. CDR3 sequence (DNA): TGTGCCAGCAGGGCAGGGACAGGGCAAGAGACCCAGTACTTC.

The chain employs TRBV28 and TRBJ1-5, with TRBD1 matching over 7 bases. This CDR3 comprises 17 residues. V trimming: 3 bases; J trimming: 3 bases; junction bases outside the gene matches: 11. Germline V gene lookup returns CDR1 MDHEN and CDR2 SYDVKM. Written as DNA, the CDR3 is TGTGCCAGCAGTTTGTGGCAGGGGGACGCCTCCAATCAGCCCCAGCATTTT. Translation: CASSLWQGDASNQPQHF.